This TCR beta chain was captured in a study of T cells in Graves' hyperthyroidism and ophthalmopathy. The TCR beta CDR3 regions underwent amplification using RNA transcripts as the source. The TCR CDR3 first-round RT-PCR relied on the HTBI primer set. From the multiplex PCR reads, TCRdb called clonotypes with MiXCR, one entry per CDR3 protein. The data hold approximately 560,000 distinct CDR3 sequences, with 15% to 18% observed a single time. CDR1 and CDR2 (germline): SNHLY, FYNNEI. This CDR3 contains 14 residues. The ends lost 10 bases at V and 1 base at J; junction bases unmatched: 6. V and J are TRBV2 and TRBJ2-2, with 7 nucleotides matching TRBD1. This clonotype was obtained from a woman in her 30s with Graves' hyperthyroidism. The specimen sequenced was blood. The CDR3 DNA reads TGTGCCACACAAGACAGGGTGAACACCGGGGAGCTGTTTTTT. The encoded protein is CATQDRVNTGELFF.